This entry concerns a single T cell receptor beta chain. TRB rearrangements spanning V, D and J were amplified using mixed TRB-A/B primers. TCRdb re-derived calls from the multiplex PCR reads in MiXCR, one entry per CDR3 protein. The data contain around 13,000 distinct CDR3 sequences, 35% of them singletons. This sample is drawn from a study of T cell repertoires in aging, cancer and after chemotherapy. The template was genomic DNA from peripheral blood, not RNA. The sequence came from a human donor in good health. The donor label of this sample is uncertain. Sequencing was carried out using blood.

CDR3 DNA: TGTGCCAGCAGTGAACGGGGAGACTACGAGCAGTACTTC. Residues: CASSERGDYEQYF. The chain uses TRBV6-1 and TRBJ2-7, with D tentatively TRBD2 (5 bases). The germline V and J ends were trimmed by 2 bases and 3 bases, with 8 bases remaining between them. This CDR3 contains 13 residues. Germline V CDR1 and CDR2: MNHNS, SASEGT.